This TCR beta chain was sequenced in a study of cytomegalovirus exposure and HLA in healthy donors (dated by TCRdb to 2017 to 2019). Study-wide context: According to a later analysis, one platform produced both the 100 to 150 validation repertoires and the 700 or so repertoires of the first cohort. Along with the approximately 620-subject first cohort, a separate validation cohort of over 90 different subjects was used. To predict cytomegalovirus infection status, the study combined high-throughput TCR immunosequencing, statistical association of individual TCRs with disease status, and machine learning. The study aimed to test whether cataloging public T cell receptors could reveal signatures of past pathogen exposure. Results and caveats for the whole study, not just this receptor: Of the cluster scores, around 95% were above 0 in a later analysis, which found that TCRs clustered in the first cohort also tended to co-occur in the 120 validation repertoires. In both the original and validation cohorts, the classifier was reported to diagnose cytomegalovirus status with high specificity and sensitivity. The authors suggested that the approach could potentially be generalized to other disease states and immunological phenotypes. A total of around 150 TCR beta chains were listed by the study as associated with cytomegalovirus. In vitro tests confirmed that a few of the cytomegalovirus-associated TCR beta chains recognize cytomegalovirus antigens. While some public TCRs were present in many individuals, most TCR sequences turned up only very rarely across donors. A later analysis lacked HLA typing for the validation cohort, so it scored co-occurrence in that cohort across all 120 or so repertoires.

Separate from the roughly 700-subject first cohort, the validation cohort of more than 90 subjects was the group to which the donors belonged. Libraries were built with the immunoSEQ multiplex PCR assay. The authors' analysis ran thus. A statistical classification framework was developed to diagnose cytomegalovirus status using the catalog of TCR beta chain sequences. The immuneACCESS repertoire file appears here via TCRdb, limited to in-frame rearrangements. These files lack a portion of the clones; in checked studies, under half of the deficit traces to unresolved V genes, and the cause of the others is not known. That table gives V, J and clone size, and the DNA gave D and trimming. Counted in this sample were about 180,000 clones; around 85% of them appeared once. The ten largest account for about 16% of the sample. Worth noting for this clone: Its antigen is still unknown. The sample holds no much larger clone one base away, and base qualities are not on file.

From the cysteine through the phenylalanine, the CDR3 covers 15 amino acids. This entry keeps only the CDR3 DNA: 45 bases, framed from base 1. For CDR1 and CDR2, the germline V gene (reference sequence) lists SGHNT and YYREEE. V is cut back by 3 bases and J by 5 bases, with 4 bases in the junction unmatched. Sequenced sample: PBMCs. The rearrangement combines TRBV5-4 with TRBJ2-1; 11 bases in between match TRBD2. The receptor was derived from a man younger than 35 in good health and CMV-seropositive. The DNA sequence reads TGTGCCAGCAGCTGGGGACTAGCGGAGGACAATGAGCAGTTCTTC. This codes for CASSWGLAEDNEQFF.